The clone carrying this T cell receptor beta chain was observed a few times. The length of the CDR3 is 12 residues. V shed 4 bases and J shed 6 bases, with 7 bases lying between them. Germline-derived CDR1 and CDR2 are MDHEN and SYDVKM. The data were taken from a study of blood T cell repertoires in COVID-19. Study-wide background: The analysed material was cDNA or gDNA that came from T cells, B-cell-depleted T cells, or PBMCs.

The table came from immunoSEQ multiplex PCR; TCRdb's copy has only in-frame clones and leaves some out. Of about 200,000 clones in the sample, 65% to 90% were seen once. Participants spanned ages roughly 18 to 95 years and resided in roughly 22 US areas. Participant reports of clinical history set cohort assignment. The sample taken for sequencing was PBMCs or T cells enriched from blood (not recorded which). The chain is built from TRBV28 and TRBJ1-5, with D maybe TRBD1 (5 bases). This TCR was sampled from a woman in her 40s with acute COVID-19. CDR3 region: CASSSGFQPQHF. Written as DNA, the CDR3 is TGTGCCAGCAGTTCAGGGTTTCAGCCCCAGCATTTT.